Listed below are T cell receptor beta chains from one sample, sequenced in a study of cytomegalovirus exposure and HLA in healthy donors. Generated by immunoSEQ multiplex PCR, the TCRdb table keeps only in-frame clones and is missing some. Here the sample spans about 120,000 clones, 9% to 10% being singletons. The material sequenced was PBMCs. These receptors were taken from a man aged 25 to 40 in good health and CMV-seronegative. Each CDR3 is given with its conserved first and last residue. D genes are given only for firm matches. Only part of the rows carry a size: once, few, many, or a class if the clone is expanded.

d_gene	v_gene	abundance	j_gene	CDR3nt	CDR3aa
TRBD1	TRBV25-1	NA	TRBJ1-1	TGTGCCAGCAGTGGGTACAGGGGCGACACTGAAGCTTTCTTT	CASSGYRGDTEAFF
NA	TRBV7-9	NA	TRBJ1-2	TGTGCCAGCAGCTTAGATGCAGGGCAACACTACACCTTC	CASSLDAGQHYTF
TRBD2	TRBV7-9	few	TRBJ2-1	TGTGCCAGCACCGGGACTAGCTCCGTCGAGCAGTTCTTC	CASTGTSSVEQFF
NA	TRBV30	NA	TRBJ2-7	TGTGCCTGGGAAGGAGGAACGGAGTCCTACGAGCAGTACTTC	CAWEGGTESYEQYF
TRBD1	TRBV27	NA	TRBJ1-2	TGTGCCAGCACCCCTTCCGGGACAGGGGGAGGCTACACCTTC	CASTPSGTGGGYTF
NA	TRBV11-3	NA	TRBJ1-4	TGTGCCAGCAGCCCCAGCAAGGGAGGGGGTGAAAAACTGTTTTTT	CASSPSKGGGEKLFF
NA	TRBV10-3	NA	TRBJ1-1	TGTGCCATCAGTGAGTCGGGGACTGCCAAGGACACTGAAGCTTTCTTT	CAISESGTAKDTEAFF
NA	TRBV19	NA	TRBJ1-5	TGTGCCAGTAGTATTGGAGGCGGTCAGCCCCAGCATTTT	CASSIGGGQPQHF
TRBD1	TRBV27	NA	TRBJ2-5	TGTGCCAGCAGTTTTAGGACAGGGGGAGAGACCCAGTACTTC	CASSFRTGGETQYF
NA	TRBV2	NA	TRBJ1-5	TGTGCCAGCAGTGAAAGGGGTAGGATTAGCAATCAGCCCCAGCATTTT	CASSERGRISNQPQHF
NA	TRBV6-6	NA	TRBJ1-1	TGTGCCAGCAGTTATGAGGGCTCGGCAGCTTTCTTT	CASSYEGSAAFF
NA	TRBV11-3	few	TRBJ2-3	TGTGCCAGCAGCTGGAGGGGAGATACGCAGTATTTT	CASSWRGDTQYF
NA	TRBV28	NA	TRBJ2-5	TGTGCCAGCAGTACTCAAGAGACCCAGTACTTC	CASSTQETQYF
TRBD2	TRBV15	few	TRBJ2-2	TGTGCCACCAGCAGTGCGGGAGCCGGGGAGCTGTTTTTT	CATSSAGAGELFF
TRBD1	TRBV12-5	NA	TRBJ2-7	TGTGCTAGTGGTTTGGGGGACAGGGCGGTCTACGAGCAGTACTTC	CASGLGDRAVYEQYF
NA	TRBV6-5	NA	TRBJ2-7	TGTGCCAGCAGTTATACTCTGAGCTCCTACGAGCAGTACTTC	CASSYTLSSYEQYF
NA	TRBV6-1	few	TRBJ1-5	TGTGCCAGCAGTGCGCAGGGCCCAGACAATCAGCCCCAGCATTTT	CASSAQGPDNQPQHF
NA	TRBV10-3	few	TRBJ2-3	TGTGCCATATCAGAAAGCACAGATACGCAGTATTTT	CAISESTDTQYF
NA	TRBV4-1	NA	TRBJ1-1	TGCGCCAGCAGCTCGAGGACTGGGATGAACACTGAAGCTTTCTTT	CASSSRTGMNTEAFF
NA	TRBV28	NA	TRBJ2-4	TGTGCCAGCAGCGGCGGGTCCTCCAGGTCCCGAGGAATTCAGTACTTC	CASSGGSSRSRGIQYF
NA	TRBV4-1	NA	TRBJ1-5	TGCGCCAGCAGCCAAGTTCCGGCGGGCAGCAGTCAGCCCCAGCATTTT	CASSQVPAGSSQPQHF
TRBD1	TRBV11-2	few	TRBJ2-1	TGTGCCAGCAGCTTGTGGACAGGGGGAGGCTATGAGCAGTTCTTC	CASSLWTGGGYEQFF
TRBD2	TRBV5-6	NA	TRBJ2-7	TGTGCCAGCAGCTTGGGGGGGACTAGTCCCCACGAGCAGTACTTC	CASSLGGTSPHEQYF
NA	TRBV14	few	TRBJ2-5	TGTGCCAGCAGCCGACTGCTCCAAGAGACCCAGTACTTC	CASSRLLQETQYF
TRBD2	TRBV6-5	few	TRBJ2-7	TGTGCCAGCAGGACACCGGGGGGGGGCCCCAACGAGCAGTACTTC	CASRTPGGGPNEQYF
TRBD1	TRBV2	few	TRBJ1-3	TGTGCCAGCAGTGTCAGGGGGGAAGCCATATATTTT	CASSVRGEAIYF
NA	TRBV6-1	NA	TRBJ2-5	TGTGCCAGCAGTGTTCTGAACAGGGTAGGAGAGACCCAGTACTTC	CASSVLNRVGETQYF
TRBD2	TRBV28	NA	TRBJ2-7	TGTGCCAGCAGTTTTGATCGGGAGGGGTTCTACGAGCAGTACTTC	CASSFDREGFYEQYF
TRBD2	TRBV11-2	few	TRBJ2-1	TGTGCCAGCAGCACCGAGAGCGGGAGACCGTCCAATGAGCAGTTCTTC	CASSTESGRPSNEQFF
TRBD2	TRBV7-9	NA	TRBJ2-5	TGTGCCAGCAGCCCTCCGAGCGGGAGGGCGCACTTC	CASSPPSGRAHF